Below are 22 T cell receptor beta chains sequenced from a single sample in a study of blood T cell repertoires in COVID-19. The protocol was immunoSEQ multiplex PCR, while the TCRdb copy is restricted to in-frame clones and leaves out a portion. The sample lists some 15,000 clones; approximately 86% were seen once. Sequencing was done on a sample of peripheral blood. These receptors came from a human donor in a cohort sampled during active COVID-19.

CDR3 in amino acids: CASSSDSYYSYNSPLHF. CDR3 sequence (DNA): TGTGCCAGCAGTTCGGACAGCTATTACTCCTATAATTCACCCCTCCACTTT. The V and J genes are TRBV25-1 and TRBJ1-6, with D possibly TRBD1 on 6 matching bases. The CDR3 extends over 17 amino acids. Trimming took off 5 bases at V and 0 bases at J, with 14 bases between the two ends. The germline V gene encodes CDR1 MGHDK and CDR2 SYGVNS.

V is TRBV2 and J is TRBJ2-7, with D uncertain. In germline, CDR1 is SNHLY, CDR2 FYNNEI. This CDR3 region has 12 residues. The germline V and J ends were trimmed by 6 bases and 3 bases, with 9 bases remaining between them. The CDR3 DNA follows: TGTGCCAGCAGACAGCCCATCTACGAGCAGTACTTC. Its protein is CASRQPIYEQYF.

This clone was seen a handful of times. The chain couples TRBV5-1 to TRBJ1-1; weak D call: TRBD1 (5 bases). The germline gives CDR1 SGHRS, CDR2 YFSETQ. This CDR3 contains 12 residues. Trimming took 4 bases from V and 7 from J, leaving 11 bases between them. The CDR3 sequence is CASSLAGLEAFF. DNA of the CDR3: TGCGCCAGCAGCCTCGCGGGGCTTGAAGCTTTCTTT.

CDR3 nucleotide sequence: TGTGCCAGCAGCCATTGGGGGAGGGCCACTGGAGATACGCAGTATTTT. Protein product: CASSHWGRATGDTQYF. This sequence joins TRBV7-9 and TRBJ2-3, with 7 bases that match TRBD2. The CDR3 sequence is 16 residues long. CDR1 and CDR2 (germline): SEHNR, FQNEAQ (reference sequence). The V and J ends lost 5 bases and 5 bases, in that order; junction bases with no gene match: 13.

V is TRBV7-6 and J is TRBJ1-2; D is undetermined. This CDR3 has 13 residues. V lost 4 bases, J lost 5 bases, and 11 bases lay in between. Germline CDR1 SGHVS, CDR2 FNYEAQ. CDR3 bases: TGTGCCAGCAGCTCAGAACCCCATTATGGCTACACCTTC. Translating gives CASSSEPHYGYTF.

The CDR3 here is CASSSRYEQYF. CDR3 nucleotides: TGTGCCAGCAGCTCGCGCTACGAGCAGTACTTC. The rearrangement uses TRBV3-1 (or the pseudogene TRBV3-2) and TRBJ2-7; D is unclear. The CDR3 spans 11 residues. The V end lost 5 bases, the J end lost 3 bases, and 5 bases lay between the germline ends. Germline V gene data show CDR1 as LGHDT and CDR2 as YNNKEL (reference sequence).

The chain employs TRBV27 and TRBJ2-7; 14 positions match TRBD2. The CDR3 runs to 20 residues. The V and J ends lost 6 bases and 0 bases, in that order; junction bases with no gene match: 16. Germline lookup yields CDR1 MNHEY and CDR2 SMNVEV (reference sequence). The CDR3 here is CASRQEPGLAGDLPSYEQYF. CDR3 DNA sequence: TGTGCCAGCAGGCAAGAACCGGGACTAGCGGGAGACCTCCCCTCCTACGAGCAGTACTTC.

CDR3 nucleotide sequence: TGTGCCAGCAGCCGAACAGGGGCCAATTTAAAGTCCTACGAGCAGTACTTC. Protein product: CASSRTGANLKSYEQYF. The genes are TRBV27 and TRBJ2-7, with 7 bases lining up with TRBD1. J lost 1 base, V lost 6 bases, and 15 bases had no gene match. The CDR3 runs 17 residues. Germline CDR1 and CDR2: MNHEY and SMNVEV (reference sequence).

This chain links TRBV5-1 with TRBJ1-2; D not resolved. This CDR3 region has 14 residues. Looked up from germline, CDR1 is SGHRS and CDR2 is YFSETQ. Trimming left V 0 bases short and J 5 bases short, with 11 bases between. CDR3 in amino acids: CASSLELSGYGYTF. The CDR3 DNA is TGCGCCAGCAGCTTGGAGTTATCAGGTTATGGCTACACCTTC.

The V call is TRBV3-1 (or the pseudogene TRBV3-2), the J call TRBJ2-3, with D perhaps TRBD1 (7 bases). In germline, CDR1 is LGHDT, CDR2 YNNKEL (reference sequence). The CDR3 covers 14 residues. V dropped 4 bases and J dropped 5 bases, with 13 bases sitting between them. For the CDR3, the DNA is TGTGCCAGCAGCCCCAGGGGGGCGAGAGATACGCAGTATTTT. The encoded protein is CASSPRGARDTQYF.

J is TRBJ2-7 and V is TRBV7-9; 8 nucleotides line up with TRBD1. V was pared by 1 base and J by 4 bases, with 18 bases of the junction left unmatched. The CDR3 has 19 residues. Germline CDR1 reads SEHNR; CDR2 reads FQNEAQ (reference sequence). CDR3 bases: TGTGCCAGCAGCTTAGGACAGGGGAATAGTAAAGGGTCTCCTTACGAGCAGTACTTC. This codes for CASSLGQGNSKGSPYEQYF.

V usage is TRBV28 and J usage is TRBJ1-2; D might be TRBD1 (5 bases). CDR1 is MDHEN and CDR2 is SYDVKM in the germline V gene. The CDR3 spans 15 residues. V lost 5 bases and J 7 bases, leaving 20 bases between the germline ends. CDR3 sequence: CASSLPRPGGPGYTF. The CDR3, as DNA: TGTGCCAGCAGTCTACCCCGCCCCGGGGGACCTGGCTACACCTTC.

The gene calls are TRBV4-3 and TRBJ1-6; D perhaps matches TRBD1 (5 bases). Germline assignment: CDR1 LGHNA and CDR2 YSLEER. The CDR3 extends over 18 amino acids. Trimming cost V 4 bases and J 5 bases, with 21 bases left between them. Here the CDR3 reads CASSPAVSFRGNNSPLHF. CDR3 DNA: TGCGCCAGCAGCCCCGCGGTTAGCTTCCGGGGGAATAATTCACCCCTCCACTTT.

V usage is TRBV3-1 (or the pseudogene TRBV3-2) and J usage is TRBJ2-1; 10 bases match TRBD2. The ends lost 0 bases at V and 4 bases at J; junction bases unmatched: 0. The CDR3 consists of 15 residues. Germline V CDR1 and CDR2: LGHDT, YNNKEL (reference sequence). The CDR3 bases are TGTGCCAGCAGCCAAGAACTAGCGGGGTACAATGAGCAGTTCTTC. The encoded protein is CASSQELAGYNEQFF.

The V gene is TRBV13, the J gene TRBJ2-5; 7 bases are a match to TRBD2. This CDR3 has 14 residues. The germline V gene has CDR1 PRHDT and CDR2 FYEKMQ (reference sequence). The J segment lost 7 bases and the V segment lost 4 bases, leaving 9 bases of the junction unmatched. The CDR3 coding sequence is TGTGCCAGCAGCTACGGGAGGCTCCTGGGGACCCAGTACTTC. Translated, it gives CASSYGRLLGTQYF.

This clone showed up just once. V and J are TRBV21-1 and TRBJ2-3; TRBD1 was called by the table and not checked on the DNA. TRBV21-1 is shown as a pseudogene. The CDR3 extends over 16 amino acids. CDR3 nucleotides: TGTGCCAGCAGTTCCCCCAGGGACAGGAAGAGGGATACGCAGTATTTT. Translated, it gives CASSSPRDRKRDTQYF.

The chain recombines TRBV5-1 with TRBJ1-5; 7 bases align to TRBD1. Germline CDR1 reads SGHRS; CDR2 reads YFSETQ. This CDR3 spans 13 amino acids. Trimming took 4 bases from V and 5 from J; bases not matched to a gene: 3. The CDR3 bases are TGCGCCAGCAGCCAGCAGGGGGATCAGCCCCAGCATTTT. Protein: CASSQQGDQPQHF.

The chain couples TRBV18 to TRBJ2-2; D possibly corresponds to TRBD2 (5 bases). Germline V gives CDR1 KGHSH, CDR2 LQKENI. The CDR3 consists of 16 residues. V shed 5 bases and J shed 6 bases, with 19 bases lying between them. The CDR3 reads CASSMPGFGVSGELFF. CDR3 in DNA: TGTGCCAGCTCAATGCCGGGGTTCGGAGTTTCCGGGGAGCTGTTTTTT.

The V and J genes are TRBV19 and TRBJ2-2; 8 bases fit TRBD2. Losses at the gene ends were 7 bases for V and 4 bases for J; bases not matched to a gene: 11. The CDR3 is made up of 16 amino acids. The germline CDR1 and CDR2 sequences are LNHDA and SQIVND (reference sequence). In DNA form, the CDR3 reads TGTGCCAGTACTAACCCGGGAGGGCTGAGCACCGGGGAGCTGTTTTTT. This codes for CASTNPGGLSTGELFF.

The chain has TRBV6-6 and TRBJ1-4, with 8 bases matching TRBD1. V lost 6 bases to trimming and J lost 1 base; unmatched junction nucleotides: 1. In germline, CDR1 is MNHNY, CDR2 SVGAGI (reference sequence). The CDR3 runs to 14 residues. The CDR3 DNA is TGTGCCAGCAGCGACAGGGGAACTAATGAAAAACTGTTTTTT. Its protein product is CASSDRGTNEKLFF.

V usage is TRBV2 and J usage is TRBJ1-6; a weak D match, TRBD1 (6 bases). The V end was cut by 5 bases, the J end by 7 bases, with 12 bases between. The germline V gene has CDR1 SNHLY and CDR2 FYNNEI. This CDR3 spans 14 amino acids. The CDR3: CASSIEGVNSPLHF. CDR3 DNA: TGTGCCAGCAGTATTGAGGGGGTCAATTCACCCCTCCACTTT.

The CDR3 sequence: CASSLDRERETQYF. Written as DNA, the CDR3 is TGTGCCAGCAGCTTGGACAGGGAGCGGGAGACCCAGTACTTC. The rearrangement uses TRBV5-4 and TRBJ2-5, with D maybe TRBD1 (6 bases). The germline V and J ends were trimmed by 0 bases and 5 bases, with 11 bases remaining between them. This CDR3 has 14 residues. The germline V gene encodes CDR1 SGHNT and CDR2 YYREEE (reference sequence).